Sequencing of this TCR beta chain was carried out in a study of response to subunit inactivated influenza vaccine. General study results and limits: Authors suggested each seasonal flu vaccination may recruit only limited numbers of new T cells.

Ten or more counts support this clonotype. Its target is unknown. Via MiXCR, TCRdb re-called the RT-PCR reads, giving one row per CDR3 protein. The sample has about 180,000 distinct CDR3 sequences, 7.5% to 10% seen once. Material: non-naive T cells sorted from PBMCs, obtained on the day of vaccination. This sequence was found in a man aged 50 to 60 who received an inactivated influenza vaccine.

CDR3 protein: CASSLVGHISNQPQHF. In nucleotides, the CDR3 is TGTGCCAGCAGCTTAGTTGGACACATTAGCAATCAGCCCCAGCATTTT. The chain combines TRBV7-2 with TRBJ1-5; D may be TRBD1 (5 bases). Trimming cost V 1 base and J 0 bases, with 10 bases left between them. This CDR3 is 16 amino acids long. In germline, CDR1 is SGHTA, CDR2 FQGNSA.